What follows are 20 T cell receptor beta chains derived from one specimen sequenced in a study of vaccination and CD4 T cells after COVID-19. With the Oncomine TCR Beta short-read assay, DNA from cultured CD4+ T cells was sequenced. TCRdb re-called the PCR reads through MiXCR, storing one row per CDR3 protein. The data show under 5,500 distinct CDR3 sequences, roughly two fifths seen once. Their antigen targets remain unknown. Specified treatment: roughly 11-day PBMC culture with coronavirus spike peptide pools or control peptides (ViraFEST assay). It was before the COVID-19 pandemic (2011-2018) that the unexposed donor's CD4+ T cells were collected. The sequencing sample was made of CD4+ T cells from blood, cultured in vitro. The receptor source for this set is a human donor in good health.

The genes are TRBV6-1 and TRBJ2-3; 7 positions match TRBD2. Germline V gene sequence: CDR1 MNHNS, CDR2 SASEGT. The junction had 13 bases not matched to a gene; V was cut back by 7 bases and J by 6 bases. CDR3 length: 15 amino acids. The CDR3, as DNA: TGTGCCAGCACCCCCGAAGGGAGGGTGGCGGATACGCAGTATTTT. Protein sequence: CASTPEGRVADTQYF.

The chain combines TRBV7-2 with TRBJ1-4, with TRBD1 as a possible D gene (5 bases). With 1 base removed from V and 7 bases from J, the gap between germline ends came to 7 bases. The CDR3 has 13 amino acids. Germline CDR1 reads SGHTA; CDR2 reads FQGNSA. CDR3 nucleotide sequence: TGTGCCAGCAGCTTAGGACAGAGTGAAAAACTGTTTTTT. This sequence encodes CASSLGQSEKLFF.

CDR3 amino acids: CATKNSQGSNQPQHF. The CDR3 DNA reads TGTGCCACCAAAAACTCACAGGGGAGCAATCAGCCCCAGCATTTT. The V and J genes are TRBV6-1 and TRBJ1-5; 7 nucleotides line up with TRBD1. Germline CDR1 MNHNS, CDR2 SASEGT. J lost 1 base, V lost 10 bases, and 10 bases had no gene match. This CDR3 spans 15 amino acids.

The rearrangement uses TRBV9 and TRBJ2-1; D unclear. CDR1 is SGDLS, CDR2 YYNGEE, per germline. This CDR3 contains 15 residues. V was pared by 0 bases and J by 4 bases, with 11 bases between. In nucleotides, the CDR3 is TGTGCCAGCAGCGTAGAATGGGATGTATACAATGAGCAGTTCTTC. This sequence encodes CASSVEWDVYNEQFF.

The J gene is TRBJ2-7, the V gene TRBV4-2; maybe TRBD2 (6 bases). From germline, CDR1 is LGHNA and CDR2 YNFKEQ. The CDR3 is made up of 14 amino acids. The V end lost 0 bases, the J end lost 3 bases, and 9 bases lay between the germline ends. The CDR3 spells CASSQDAGYYEQYF. The CDR3 bases are TGTGCCAGCAGCCAAGACGCGGGGTACTACGAGCAGTACTTC.

This clonotype was found a few times. This chain links TRBV2 with TRBJ1-5; D unclear. The CDR3 runs 14 residues. The germline V gene encodes CDR1 SNHLY and CDR2 FYNNEI. The V gene lost 4 bases and the J gene lost 2 bases, with 9 bases spanning the gap. In nucleotides, the CDR3 is TGTGCCAGCAGTGTCGAGACGGGCAATCAGCCCCAGCATTTT. This gives the protein CASSVETGNQPQHF.

This clonotype was recorded a few times. This chain uses TRBV11-3 with TRBJ2-2; D gene uncertain. Germline lookup yields CDR1 SGHNT and CDR2 YENEEA. The CDR3 has 14 amino acids. Trimming cost V 0 bases and J 3 bases, with 5 bases left between them. CDR3 amino acids: CASSLDGDTGELFF. In DNA, the CDR3 is TGTGCCAGCAGCTTAGATGGGGACACCGGGGAGCTGTTTTTT.

By share, this clonotype counts as large. The J gene is TRBJ2-7, the V gene TRBV2; TRBD2 matches at 13 bases. The CDR3 loop spans 19 amino acids. Germline CDR1 reads SNHLY; CDR2 reads FYNNEI. J was trimmed by 2 bases and V by 6 bases; bases with no gene match: 16. The CDR3 loop is CASSRHRLAGGQQTYEQYF. The CDR3 DNA follows: TGTGCCAGCAGCCGACACCGACTAGCGGGAGGCCAACAAACCTACGAGCAGTACTTC.

This chain links TRBV5-5 with TRBJ2-7; tentatively, D is TRBD2 (6 bases). This CDR3 spans 15 amino acids. V gave up 4 bases and J gave up 2 bases, with 16 bases separating them. In germline, CDR1 is SGHKS, CDR2 YYEKEE (reference sequence). The CDR3 nucleotides are TGTGCCAGCAGCCCCCGACTGGGCGGGACCTACGAGCAGTACTTC. It translates to CASSPRLGGTYEQYF.

This chain connects TRBV19 to TRBJ2-5; no firm D call. Germline-derived CDR1 and CDR2 are LNHDA and SQIVND (reference sequence). This CDR3 has 13 amino acids. V was clipped by 2 bases and J by 5 bases, with 9 bases between them. The DNA of the CDR3 is TGTGCCAGTAGTATACTCAGCTCCGAGACCCAGTACTTC. Protein sequence: CASSILSSETQYF. The whole variable domain, filled in from reference TRBV19 and TRBJ2-5, reads DGGITQSPKYLFRKEGQNVTLSCEQNLNHDAMYWYRQDPGQGLRLIYYSQIVNDFQKGDIAEGYSVSREKKESFPLTVTSAQKNPTAFYLCASSILSSETQYFGPGTRLLVL.

V usage is TRBV18 and J usage is TRBJ1-2, with D perhaps matching TRBD1 (6 bases). This CDR3 is 15 amino acids long. Germline assignment: CDR1 KGHSH and CDR2 LQKENI. Trimming stripped 2 bases from V and 7 bases from J, with 17 bases between. CDR3 residues: CASSPGGRGASGYTF. CDR3 coding DNA: TGTGCCAGCTCACCAGGAGGACGGGGGGCGAGTGGCTACACCTTC.

V gene TRBV7-2 combines with J gene TRBJ1-6, with a possible D match to TRBD1 (5 bases). The germline V and J ends were trimmed by 10 bases and 10 bases, with 17 bases remaining between them. The germline gives CDR1 SGHTA, CDR2 FQGNSA. CDR3 length equals 13 residues. The CDR3 DNA reads TGTGCCACCGTGGGGCAGGGCGAGTCACCCCTCCACTTT. Amino acids: CATVGQGESPLHF. Complete variable domain (other parts from reference TRBV7-2 and TRBJ1-6): GAGVSQSPSNKVTEKGKDVELRCDPISGHTALYWYRQSLGQGLEFLIYFQGNSAPDKSGLPSDRFSAERTGGSVSTLTIQRTQQEDSAVYLCATVGQGESPLHFGNGTRLTVT.

V gene TRBV19 combines with J gene TRBJ1-1; D not resolved. Trimming pared 5 bases from V and 1 base from J, leaving 11 bases between. The CDR3 totals 14 residues. From germline, CDR1 is LNHDA and CDR2 SQIVND (reference sequence). Here the CDR3 reads CASSVYSQNTEAFF. Written as DNA, the CDR3 is TGTGCCAGTAGTGTGTACAGTCAGAACACTGAAGCTTTCTTT.

The rearrangement joins TRBV6-1 to TRBJ2-1; D may be TRBD2 (6 bases). CDR3 length: 13 residues. Trimming pared 5 bases from V and 6 bases from J, leaving 11 bases between. CDR1 and CDR2 (germline): MNHNS, SASEGT. CDR3 nucleotide sequence: TGTGCCAGCAGTAGTAGCGGACCCAATGAGCAGTTCTTC. Its translation is CASSSSGPNEQFF.

This clonotype came up a few times. V and J are TRBV7-2 and TRBJ2-2; a possible D gene is TRBD2 (5 bases). V lost 0 bases and J 4 bases, leaving 9 bases between the germline ends. The CDR3 sequence is 15 residues long. The germline gives CDR1 SGHTA, CDR2 FQGNSA. The CDR3 DNA reads as TGTGCCAGCAGCTTAGCGAGTCGGGGCACCGGGGAGCTGTTTTTT. Translating it yields CASSLASRGTGELFF. Using reference TRBV7-2 and TRBJ2-2 for the parts outside the CDR3, the full variable domain is GAGVSQSPSNKVTEKGKDVELRCDPISGHTALYWYRQSLGQGLEFLIYFQGNSAPDKSGLPSDRFSAERTGGSVSTLTIQRTQQEDSAVYLCASSLASRGTGELFFGEGSRLTVL.

The J gene is TRBJ2-7, the V gene TRBV28; D perhaps matches TRBD2 (7 bases). V lost 6 bases and J 1 base, leaving 16 bases between the germline ends. Germline CDR1 is MDHEN and CDR2 is SYDVKM. This CDR3 region has 15 residues. The CDR3 bases are TGTGCCAGCAGGGGGGCGGGGGCGAAATCCTACGAGCAGTACTTC. Translation gives CASRGAGAKSYEQYF.

This clonotype came up a few times. This rearrangement joins TRBV24-1 to TRBJ2-3; 15 nucleotides agree with TRBD2. CDR3 length: 18 amino acids. The J segment lost 5 bases and the V segment lost 3 bases, leaving 8 bases of the junction unmatched. From germline, CDR1 is KGHDR and CDR2 SFDVKD. CDR3 sequence: CATSDPTPGLAGGDTQYF. The CDR3, as DNA: TGTGCCACCAGTGATCCCACACCGGGACTAGCGGGGGGAGATACGCAGTATTTT.

The V gene is TRBV28, the J gene TRBJ2-6, with TRBD2 matching 9 bases. CDR3 length equals 18 residues. The J segment lost 0 bases and the V segment lost 5 bases, leaving 8 bases of the junction unmatched. Germline V gene data show CDR1 as MDHEN and CDR2 as SYDVKM. The CDR3 DNA reads TGTGCCAGCAGTCCCCGACTAGCGGTGAGCTCTGGGGCCAACGTCCTGACTTTC. Protein product: CASSPRLAVSSGANVLTF.

The chain employs TRBV19 and TRBJ2-3; the D gene is possibly TRBD1 (6 bases). Trimming pared 1 base from V and 0 bases from J, leaving 11 bases between. The CDR3 contains 16 residues. Germline loops: CDR1 LNHDA, CDR2 SQIVND (reference sequence). The CDR3 reads CASSIAGAISTDTQYF. The CDR3 bases are TGTGCCAGTAGTATAGCAGGGGCGATTAGCACAGATACGCAGTATTTT.

J is TRBJ2-3 and V is TRBV7-8; the match to TRBD2 covers 12 bases. Germline CDR1 is SGHVS and CDR2 is FQNEAQ. The ends lost 5 bases at V and 4 bases at J; junction bases unmatched: 4. The CDR3 is 15 residues long. The chain's CDR3 is CASSPSGGAPDTQYF. CDR3 sequence (DNA): TGTGCCAGCAGCCCTAGCGGGGGGGCCCCAGATACGCAGTATTTT.